Below, 25 T cell receptor beta chains from the same sample are listed, as sequenced in a study of T cell repertoires in cytomegalovirus infection. Their antigens are not known. TCRdb recomputed calls from the reads with MiXCR, one row per CDR3 protein. The sample holds approximately 910,000 distinct CDR3 sequences, around a third seen once. Sequenced here: cultured CD8+ T cells from PBMCs, sampled from culture after CMV antigen stimulation. These receptors came from a human donor in good health (CMV status not recorded). Some clones in this sample may be carry-over from other donors' samples.

This clonotype was counted a few times. V usage is TRBV12-3 or TRBV12-4 and J usage is TRBJ2-1, with D maybe TRBD1 (6 bases). The V end lost 2 bases, the J end lost 4 bases, and 12 bases lay between the germline ends. The CDR3 extends over 15 amino acids. The CDR3 nucleotides read TGTGCCAGCAGTTTATGGGACCAGGGGTACAATGAGCAGTTCTTC. Protein: CASSLWDQGYNEQFF.

The chain is built from TRBV19 and TRBJ2-3; tentative D call: TRBD1 (6 bases). The germline V and J ends were trimmed by 0 bases and 1 base, with 8 bases remaining between them. The CDR3 spans 15 residues. Germline CDR1 reads LNHDA; CDR2 reads SQIVND (reference sequence). The CDR3 sequence: CASSIEGARTDTQYF. CDR3 DNA sequence: TGTGCCAGTAGTATAGAGGGGGCCCGCACAGATACGCAGTATTTT.

Concerning this clonotype: A junction end diverges from the germline sequence, so it may reflect a read error. The gene calls are TRBV7-9 and TRBJ2-7; no clear D gene. Germline V CDR1 and CDR2: SEHNR, FQNEAQ (reference sequence). This CDR3 has 12 amino acids. This chain's CDR3 is CANSPRPLEQYF. CDR3 DNA sequence: TGTGCCAACAGCCCCCGCCCCCTAGAGCAGTACTTC.

The J gene is TRBJ2-7, the V gene TRBV15, with D perhaps given as TRBD1 or TRBD2 (5 bases each). V gave up 3 bases and J gave up 5 bases, with 8 bases separating them. This CDR3 has 12 residues. Germline V gene lookup returns CDR1 LNHNV and CDR2 YYDKDF (reference sequence). The CDR3 spells CATSRGEHEQYV. CDR3 DNA sequence: TGTGCCACCAGCAGGGGGGAACACGAGCAGTACGTC.

This clonotype was recorded only once. CDR3 loop: CATSDPGLNQPQHF. CDR3 nucleotide sequence: TGTGCCACCAGTGATCCTGGCCTCAATCAGCCCCAGCATTTT. V gene TRBV24-1 combines with J gene TRBJ1-5; unclear D gene. Germline V lookup: CDR1 KGHDR, CDR2 SFDVKD. The CDR3 totals 14 residues. V was shortened by 3 bases and J by 3 bases, with 8 bases between the two germline ends.

V is TRBV12-5 and J is TRBJ2-2; D ambiguous. From germline, CDR1 is LGHNT and CDR2 FRNRAP. Trimming shortened V by 6 bases and J by 5 bases, and 10 bases separated the two germline ends. The CDR3 contains 13 residues. CDR3 residues: CASGPTLTGELFF. The CDR3 DNA reads as TGTGCTAGTGGGCCGACCTTAACCGGGGAGCTGTTTTTT.

This clonotype has ten or more counts. The V gene is TRBV6-5, the J gene TRBJ2-1, with no clear D. The germline V gene has CDR1 MNHEY and CDR2 SVGAGI. This CDR3 is 18 amino acids long. The germline V and J ends were trimmed by 2 bases and 5 bases, with 22 bases remaining between them. The CDR3 DNA reads TGTGCCAGCAGTTACACCCTTATGCGGTTTCCCCCAAACAATGAGCAGTTCTTC. It codes for CASSYTLMRFPPNNEQFF.

The rearrangement uses TRBV27 and TRBJ1-2; 7 nucleotides agree with TRBD1. The CDR3 runs to 13 residues. Germline V gives CDR1 MNHEY, CDR2 SMNVEV (reference sequence). The V gene end was trimmed by 7 bases and the J gene end by 6 bases; junction bases not matched to a gene: 8. The CDR3 loop is CASKDRESDGYTF. In DNA, the CDR3 is TGTGCCAGCAAAGACAGGGAAAGCGATGGCTACACCTTC.

This chain joins TRBV5-1 and TRBJ2-1; 10 bases are shared with TRBD1. The length of the CDR3 is 17 residues. The J segment lost 2 bases and the V segment lost 4 bases, leaving 9 bases of the junction unmatched. Germline-derived CDR1 and CDR2 are SGHRS and YFSETQ. Here the CDR3 reads CASSGPRDRGTYNEQFF. The CDR3 nucleotides read TGCGCCAGCAGCGGCCCGAGGGACAGGGGTACCTACAATGAGCAGTTCTTC.

The chain combines TRBV7-2 with TRBJ2-5; D may match TRBD1 or TRBD2 (6 bases each). Germline V gene lookup returns CDR1 SGHTA and CDR2 FQGNSA. Trimming took 2 bases from V and 4 from J, leaving 17 bases between them. This CDR3 is built from 16 residues. The CDR3 here is CASSLYLRGVGETQYF. CDR3 DNA sequence: TGTGCCAGCAGCTTATATTTGAGGGGGGTGGGAGAGACCCAGTACTTC.

This clonotype occurred many times. This chain links TRBV6-5 with TRBJ1-2, with TRBD1 matching 9 bases. J lost 3 bases, V lost 0 bases, and 2 bases had no gene match. The CDR3 totals 15 residues. CDR1 and CDR2 from the germline V gene are MNHEY and SVGAGI. The CDR3 nucleotides read TGTGCCAGCAGTTACTCCCGGACAGGGGACTATGGCTACACCTTC. Its translation: CASSYSRTGDYGYTF.

CDR3 sequence reads: CASSQDTGGFENIQYF. In nucleotides, the CDR3 is TGCGCCAGCAGCCAAGATACAGGGGGCTTCGAAAACATTCAGTACTTC. The J gene is TRBJ2-4, the V gene TRBV4-1; 9 nucleotides match TRBD1. There are 16 residues in the CDR3. J was trimmed by 5 bases and V by 0 bases; bases with no gene match: 5. Germline values: CDR1 MGHRA, CDR2 YSYEKL.

This rearrangement joins TRBV18 to TRBJ2-5, with TRBD1 matching 9 bases. The CDR3 runs to 16 residues. With V trimmed by 4 bases and J by 5 bases, 11 bases remained unmatched. Germline values: CDR1 KGHSH, CDR2 LQKENI. The CDR3 DNA follows: TGTGCCAGCTCACGACCTGACAGGGGGGCGAGGGAGACCCAGTACTTC. Translating gives CASSRPDRGARETQYF.

This clonotype was recorded a few times. The V and J genes are TRBV7-9 and TRBJ2-7; TRBD1 aligns across 9 bases. CDR1 is SEHNR and CDR2 is FQNEAQ in the germline V gene (reference sequence). The CDR3 has 14 residues. V trimming: 5 bases; J trimming: 6 bases; junction bases outside the gene matches: 8. The CDR3 spells CASSPPGQGPEQYF. The DNA of the CDR3 is TGTGCCAGCAGCCCCCCGGGACAGGGACCCGAGCAGTACTTC.

This clonotype was counted only a few times. This rearrangement joins TRBV6-1 to TRBJ1-2, with D tentatively TRBD1 (5 bases). CDR1 and CDR2 (germline): MNHNS, SASEGT. V was cut by 11 bases and J by 5 bases, with 15 bases left in between. The CDR3 has 12 amino acids. The chain's CDR3 is CALGRGAYGYTF. The CDR3 DNA is TGTGCCCTGGGGAGGGGCGCATATGGCTACACCTTC.

Ten or more counts support this clonotype. This chain uses TRBV7-8 with TRBJ1-6; TRBD1 might be the D (6 bases). Trimming took off 5 bases at V and 3 bases at J, with 11 bases between the two ends. CDR3 length: 15 residues. Looked up from germline, CDR1 is SGHVS and CDR2 is FQNEAQ. CDR3 loop: CASSVRDNYNSPLHF. The CDR3 DNA is TGTGCCAGCAGCGTCCGGGACAACTATAATTCACCCCTCCACTTT. Together with reference TRBV7-8 and TRBJ1-6, the CDR3 gives the full variable domain: GAGVSQSPRYKVAKRGQDVALRCDPISGHVSLFWYQQALGQGPEFLTYFQNEAQLDKSGLPSDRFFAERPEGSVSTLKIQRTQQEDSAVYLCASSVRDNYNSPLHFGNGTRLTVT.

A single count supports this clonotype. One end of the junction is discordant with germline, which a read error may explain. The chain carries TRBV15 and TRBJ2-1; TRBD1 might be the D (6 bases). Germline V gives CDR1 LNHNV, CDR2 YYDKDF (reference sequence). The CDR3 length is 14 residues. The CDR3 loop reads CAISTGTSDNEQFF. CDR3 DNA sequence: TGTGCCATCAGCACAGGGACGTCCGACAATGAGCAGTTCTTC. Full variable domain (outside the CDR3, taken from reference TRBV15 and TRBJ2-1): DAMVIQNPRYQVTQFGKPVTLSCSQTLNHNVMYWYQQKSSQAPKLLFHYYDKDFNNEADTPDNFQSRRPNTSFCFLDIRSPGLGDTAMYLCAISTGTSDNEQFFGPGTRLTVL.

This clonotype was counted a few times. This sequence joins TRBV24-1 and TRBJ2-1; TRBD1 matches at 9 bases. The germline gives CDR1 KGHDR, CDR2 SFDVKD. The CDR3 is 20 amino acids. V trimming: 2 bases; J trimming: 0 bases; junction bases outside the gene matches: 13. In DNA form, the CDR3 reads TGTGCCACCAGTGATTCCCCCCGGGACAGGGTCCGAGTCTCCTACAATGAGCAGTTCTTC. As protein: CATSDSPRDRVRVSYNEQFF.

The chain links TRBV4-2 to TRBJ1-5, with TRBD1 as a possible D gene (5 bases). CDR3 length: 15 amino acids. Germline-derived CDR1 and CDR2 are LGHNA and YNFKEQ. Trimming took 4 bases from V and 0 from J, leaving 10 bases between them. The CDR3 spells CASSPGLGSNQPQHF. For the CDR3, the DNA is TGTGCCAGCAGCCCGGGGCTTGGTAGCAATCAGCCCCAGCATTTT.

CDR3 loop: CASSPLTDNYGYTF. The CDR3 DNA reads TGCGCCAGCAGCCCCTTGACAGATAACTATGGCTACACCTTC. V and J are TRBV4-1 and TRBJ1-2; perhaps TRBD1 as D (5 bases). CDR1 is MGHRA, CDR2 YSYEKL, per germline. This CDR3 has 14 residues. Deletions cut 4 bases from V and 1 base from J, with 10 bases between.

This clonotype was observed a few times. The chain uses TRBV6-1 and TRBJ1-1, with D unclear. Germline CDR1 and CDR2: MNHNS and SASEGT. V gave up 0 bases and J gave up 9 bases, with 17 bases separating them. The CDR3 is 15 residues long. The CDR3 coding sequence is TGTGCCAGCAGTGAAGCGCGTCAGAAAGCAGCCCAAGCTTTCTTT. Amino acid sequence: CASSEARQKAAQAFF.

This clonotype showed up just a few times. Sequence at one end of the junction differs from germline and may be a read error. The chain carries TRBV4-1 and TRBJ2-5; 9 bases fit TRBD1. This CDR3 is built from 18 residues. Looked up from germline, CDR1 is MGHRA and CDR2 is YSYEKL. The CDR3 region has the DNA TGCGCCAGCAACCAAGATAAAATAAGGGACAGGGAGCAAGAGACCCAGTACTTC. Translated, it gives CASNQDKIRDREQETQYF.

The V and J genes are TRBV7-6 and TRBJ2-1; 7 bases align to TRBD2. The germline gives CDR1 SGHVS, CDR2 FNYEAQ. The CDR3 spans 15 residues. The CDR3 here is CVTPWGGNLINEQFF. CDR3 DNA sequence: TGTGTCACTCCATGGGGGGGGAATCTGATTAATGAGCAGTTCTTC. The full variable domain, with the rest looked up from reference TRBV7-6 and TRBJ2-1, is GAGVSQSPRYKVTKRGQDVALRCDPISGHVSLYWYRQALGQGPEFLTYFNYEAQQDKSGLPNDRFSAERPEGSISTLTIQRTEQRDSAMYRCVTPWGGNLINEQFFGPGTRLTVL.

The rearrangement uses TRBV6-6 and TRBJ1-4; D is ambiguous. CDR3 length: 13 amino acids. Deletions cut 2 bases from V and 4 bases from J, with 5 bases between. Germline V CDR1 and CDR2: MNHNY, SVGAGI (reference sequence). In DNA form, the CDR3 reads TGTGCCAGCAGTTACGTCGTTAATGAAAAACTGTTTTTT. The encoded protein is CASSYVVNEKLFF.

In this sample, this clonotype turned up many times. This chain uses TRBV12-3 or TRBV12-4 with TRBJ2-1; 7 bases line up with TRBD1. CDR3 length equals 13 residues. Trimming cost V 7 bases and J 6 bases; bases outside gene matches: 6. The CDR3 nucleotides are TGTGCCAGCAACTCAGGGGGACCCAATGAGCAGTTCTTC. Protein sequence: CASNSGGPNEQFF.